The 31 T cell receptor beta chains in this list originate from one sample, sequenced in a study of T-cell memory formation after mild COVID-19. TCRdb itself ran the 5' RACE reads through MiXCR, one entry per CDR3 protein. The top ten hold around 13% of the sample, which has 450,000 or so distinct CDR3 sequences, 20% to 30% seen once. Material for sequencing was PBMCs or a T cell subset sorted from them (not recorded which). Receptors were obtained from an adult woman who had mild COVID-19 (a few samples of this study predate the infection). Cell type and time point are not known.

This clonotype showed up just a few times. This chain uses TRBV30 with TRBJ2-1; 9 bases match TRBD2. This CDR3 contains 16 residues. J was trimmed by 8 bases and V by 1 base; bases with no gene match: 12. Germline V gives CDR1 GTSNPN, CDR2 SVGIG (reference sequence). CDR3: CAWSGLAGAGYDEQFF. The CDR3 DNA reads TGTGCCTGGAGTGGTTTAGCGGGAGCGGGTTATGATGAGCAGTTCTTC.

This clonotype occurred a few times. The J gene is TRBJ2-2, the V gene TRBV5-1; unclear D gene. Germline CDR1 and CDR2: SGHRS and YFSETQ. The CDR3 has 15 residues. V was clipped by 2 bases and J by 0 bases, with 8 bases between them. Here the CDR3 DNA reads TGCGCCAGCAGCTTAGACCCAGCGAACACCGGGGAGCTGTTTTTT. Translation: CASSLDPANTGELFF. The full variable domain, completed using reference TRBV5-1 and TRBJ2-2, is KAGVTQTPRYLIKTRGQQVTLSCSPISGHRSVSWYQQTPGQGLQFLFEYFSETQRNKGNFPGRFSGRQFSNSRSEMNVSTLELGDSALYLCASSLDPANTGELFFGEGSRLTVL.

The J gene is TRBJ1-2, the V gene TRBV24-1; D is unresolved. Trimming removed 4 bases from V and 7 bases from J, with 9 bases in between. Germline CDR1 reads KGHDR; CDR2 reads SFDVKD. The CDR3 consists of 12 residues. The CDR3: CATSDGGRGYTF. CDR3 bases: TGTGCCACCAGTGACGGCGGCCGTGGCTACACCTTC.

This chain joins TRBV11-2 and TRBJ2-7; 9 bases align to TRBD1. This CDR3 has 16 amino acids. V shed 4 bases and J 3 bases; nucleotides not matched to a gene: 10. Germline-derived CDR1 and CDR2 are SGHAT and FQNNGV. The CDR3 spells CASSSHRTGVIYEQYF. The CDR3 DNA reads as TGTGCCAGCAGCTCCCACAGGACAGGGGTCATCTACGAGCAGTACTTC.

At least ten counts were recorded for this clonotype. The gene calls are TRBV9 and TRBJ2-7, with a tentative D call TRBD1 (7 bases). Per the germline V gene, CDR1 is SGDLS and CDR2 is YYNGEE. This CDR3 contains 14 residues. V lost 2 bases and J lost 2, with 11 bases in between. The chain's CDR3 is CASSVQGGPYEQYF. As DNA, the CDR3 is TGTGCCAGCAGCGTTCAGGGGGGACCCTACGAGCAGTACTTC.

The J gene is TRBJ2-7, the V gene TRBV29-1, with 8 bases identical to TRBD1. J was trimmed by 2 bases and V by 4 bases; bases with no gene match: 10. The CDR3 extends over 15 amino acids. Germline lookup yields CDR1 SQVTM and CDR2 ANQGSEA. The CDR3 sequence: CSVVVLSTGAYEQYF. In DNA form, the CDR3 reads TGCAGCGTTGTGGTCCTCTCGACAGGGGCCTACGAGCAGTACTTC.

This clonotype has only a few counts. The rearrangement links TRBV6-5 to TRBJ2-3, with D hard to call. CDR3 length: 15 amino acids. V lost 6 bases, J lost 1 base, and 14 bases lay in between. Germline values: CDR1 MNHEY, CDR2 SVGAGI. In DNA, the CDR3 is TGTGCCAGCAGCCCTTCTGGGGATCGCACAGATACGCAGTATTTT. Residues: CASSPSGDRTDTQYF.

The CDR3 DNA reads TGTGCCAGCAGTTCTTGGACAGGCAATGAGCAGTTCTTC. Translating gives CASSSWTGNEQFF. The rearrangement links TRBV25-1 to TRBJ2-1; 7 positions match TRBD1. V lost 5 bases and J lost 6; bases outside the gene matches: 4. The CDR3 contains 13 residues. In germline, CDR1 is MGHDK, CDR2 SYGVNS. Combining the CDR3 with reference TRBV25-1 and TRBJ2-1 gives the whole variable domain EADIYQTPRYLVIGTGKKITLECSQTMGHDKMYWYQQDPGMELHLIHYSYGVNSTEKGDLSSESTVSRIRTEHFPLTLESARPSHTSQYLCASSSWTGNEQFFGPGTRLTVL.

This clonotype occurred a few times. This chain joins TRBV10-3 and TRBJ1-5; D ambiguous. The CDR3 contains 14 residues. Between the trimmed V and J ends, which lost 10 bases and 0 bases, there was a span of 13 bases. Germline V gives CDR1 ENHRY, CDR2 SYGVKD. The CDR3 loop is CASGEPYSNQPQHF. The CDR3 DNA reads TGTGCCAGCGGGGAACCTTATAGCAATCAGCCCCAGCATTTT.

The chain couples TRBV25-1 to TRBJ1-2; TRBD1 might be the D (5 bases). The germline CDR1 and CDR2 sequences are MGHDK and SYGVNS. Trimming took 1 base from V and 1 from J, leaving 7 bases between them. The CDR3 is 14 residues long. The chain's CDR3 is CASSELQGNYGYTF. In DNA form, the CDR3 reads TGTGCCAGCAGTGAATTGCAGGGTAACTATGGCTACACCTTC.

The chain has TRBV20-1 and TRBJ2-3; TRBD2 matches 7 bases. V was clipped by 0 bases and J by 0 bases; unmatched bases: 12. Germline V gives CDR1 DFQATT, CDR2 SNEGSKA (reference sequence). There are 18 residues in the CDR3. Here the CDR3 reads CSARDDWGSGTSTDTQYF. The DNA of the CDR3 is TGCAGTGCTAGAGACGATTGGGGGAGCGGGACTAGCACAGATACGCAGTATTTT.

This clonotype came up a few times. Germline and junction disagree at one end, which may indicate a read error. V usage is TRBV24-1 and J usage is TRBJ1-4, with D unresolved. The CDR3 loop spans 11 amino acids. Germline values: CDR1 KGHDR, CDR2 SFDVKD. CDR3 DNA sequence: TGTGCCGCCAGTGGTGGGGAAAAACTGTTTTTT. It encodes CAASGGEKLFF.

This clonotype has a handful of counts. The chain recombines TRBV4-1 with TRBJ1-2; tentative D call: TRBD1 (5 bases). This CDR3 region has 15 residues. The V gene lost 2 bases and the J gene lost 4 bases, with 14 bases spanning the gap. Germline V gives CDR1 MGHRA, CDR2 YSYEKL. CDR3 DNA sequence: TGCGCCAGCAGCCAACCGACAGCGGGCTCCTATGGCTACACCTTC. Its translation is CASSQPTAGSYGYTF.

V is TRBV6-5 and J is TRBJ2-1, with D unclear. The V gene lost 8 bases and the J gene lost 5 bases, with 10 bases spanning the gap. Germline V lookup: CDR1 MNHEY, CDR2 SVGAGI. This CDR3 comprises 12 residues. The CDR3 reads CASGLAHNEQFF. CDR3 nucleotide sequence: TGTGCCAGCGGTTTGGCTCACAATGAGCAGTTCTTC.

This clonotype appeared a few times. The rearrangement uses TRBV5-6 and TRBJ2-1; D remains ambiguous. Deletions cut 0 bases from V and 8 bases from J, with 18 bases between. The CDR3 contains 16 residues. Germline V CDR1 and CDR2: SGHDT, YYEEEE. The CDR3 nucleotides are TGTGCCAGCAGCTTGGCCGGTAAGGGTCTCCGGGATGAGCAGTTCTTC. This translates into CASSLAGKGLRDEQFF.

V and J are TRBV5-1 and TRBJ2-7; TRBD1 might be the D (6 bases). The CDR3 contains 12 residues. The germline CDR1 and CDR2 sequences are SGHRS and YFSETQ. Trimming stripped 3 bases from V and 6 bases from J, with 10 bases between. The CDR3, as DNA: TGCGCCAGCAGCTCCACCAGGGGCGAGCAGTACTTC. It translates to CASSSTRGEQYF. Full variable domain (rest looked up from reference TRBV5-1 and TRBJ2-7): KAGVTQTPRYLIKTRGQQVTLSCSPISGHRSVSWYQQTPGQGLQFLFEYFSETQRNKGNFPGRFSGRQFSNSRSEMNVSTLELGDSALYLCASSSTRGEQYFGPGTRLTVT.

In nucleotides, the CDR3 is TGTGCCAGCAGCCACTTCTTACGGGGGGAAGGGTCTGGAAACACCATATATTTT. This sequence encodes CASSHFLRGEGSGNTIYF. The chain combines TRBV6-6 with TRBJ1-3, with a weak D call TRBD1 (5 bases). Germline loops: CDR1 MNHNY, CDR2 SVGAGI (reference sequence). V lost 6 bases and J lost 1, with 22 bases in between. The CDR3 covers 18 residues.

The chain combines TRBV7-9 with TRBJ1-3, with 8 nucleotides matching TRBD1. This CDR3 is 16 amino acids long. Per the germline V gene, CDR1 is SEHNR and CDR2 is FQNEAQ (reference sequence). Trimming cost V 8 bases and J 4 bases; bases outside gene matches: 13. The CDR3 is CASASTRQGNGNTIYF. The DNA of the CDR3 is TGTGCCAGCGCGTCCACCCGACAGGGGAACGGAAACACCATATATTTT. Complete variable domain (other parts from reference TRBV7-9 and TRBJ1-3): DTGVSQNPRHKITKRGQNVTFRCDPISEHNRLYWYRQTLGQGPEFLTYFQNEAQLEKSRLLSDRFSAERPKGSFSTLEIQRTEQGDSAMYLCASASTRQGNGNTIYFGEGSWLTVV.

The CDR3 coding sequence is TGCAGCGTTGATAGCGGGGCTGGAAACATTCAGTACTTC. Amino acids: CSVDSGAGNIQYF. The genes are TRBV29-1 and TRBJ2-4, with 8 bases that match TRBD2. The CDR3 contains 13 residues. The V segment lost 3 bases and the J segment 6 bases; nucleotides outside the gene matches: 4. Germline V CDR1 and CDR2: SQVTM, ANQGSEA.

The gene calls are TRBV5-4 and TRBJ2-7, with 10 bases lining up with TRBD2. The J segment lost 6 bases and the V segment lost 1 base, leaving 4 bases of the junction unmatched. Germline V gene lookup returns CDR1 SGHNT and CDR2 YYREEE (reference sequence). CDR3 length: 14 residues. The CDR3 DNA follows: TGTGCCAGCAGCTTGAGCGGGGGGGCCACCGAGCAGTACTTC. Its protein product is CASSLSGGATEQYF.

The rearrangement joins TRBV15 to TRBJ2-1, with 7 bases matching TRBD1. There are 13 residues in the CDR3. CDR1 is LNHNV, CDR2 YYDKDF, per germline (reference sequence). The trim removed 4 bases at V and 7 bases at J, leaving 4 bases unmatched. CDR3 residues: CATSIPQGNEQFF. CDR3 DNA: TGTGCCACCAGCATACCACAGGGGAATGAGCAGTTCTTC.

The V gene is TRBV9, the J gene TRBJ2-2; TRBD2 aligns across 12 bases. Trimming took 3 bases from V and 2 from J; bases not matched to a gene: 2. The length of the CDR3 is 16 residues. The germline V gene encodes CDR1 SGDLS and CDR2 YYNGEE. As DNA, the CDR3 is TGTGCCAGCAGCGGACTAGCGGGAGTCAACACCGGGGAGCTGTTTTTT. It is translated as CASSGLAGVNTGELFF.

This clonotype occurred a few times. V usage is TRBV5-1 and J usage is TRBJ2-2; maybe TRBD2 (6 bases). Germline CDR1 is SGHRS and CDR2 is YFSETQ. The CDR3 length is 15 residues. V lost 0 bases, J lost 6 bases, and 12 bases lay in between. In DNA form, the CDR3 reads TGCGCCAGCAGCTTGGGGGACTGGATTTCCGGGGAGCTGTTTTTT. Amino acids: CASSLGDWISGELFF.

V gene TRBV19 combines with J gene TRBJ1-2, with D hard to call. The V end was cut by 6 bases, the J end by 8 bases, with 10 bases between. The CDR3 loop spans 11 amino acids. Germline V gene data show CDR1 as LNHDA and CDR2 as SQIVND (reference sequence). The CDR3 region has the DNA TGTGCCAGTAGGGGGAGTAGGGGCTACACCTTC. Amino acid sequence: CASRGSRGYTF.

Written as DNA, the CDR3 is TGTGCCAGCAGCCCGAATTTTCCAGGGGCCGGGGAGCTGTTTTTT. It specifies CASSPNFPGAGELFF. The chain uses TRBV14 and TRBJ2-2, with a tentative D call TRBD1 (6 bases). The germline V gene has CDR1 SGHDN and CDR2 FVKESK. This CDR3 is 15 amino acids long. V dropped 4 bases and J dropped 6 bases, with 15 bases sitting between them.

This chain joins TRBV12-3 or TRBV12-4 and TRBJ1-5; D may be TRBD1 (6 bases). V was trimmed by 5 bases and J by 4 bases, leaving 12 bases between them. The CDR3 runs 14 residues. CDR3: CASSPGRGNQPQHF. As DNA, the CDR3 is TGTGCCAGCAGTCCCGGCAGGGGTAATCAGCCCCAGCATTTT.

The chain recombines TRBV7-9 with TRBJ1-1; TRBD1 aligns across 7 bases. CDR1 SEHNR and CDR2 FQNEAQ come from the germline V gene (reference sequence). The CDR3 runs 16 residues. Trimming removed 5 bases from V and 4 bases from J; junction bases left unmatched: 13. The CDR3 region has the DNA TGTGCCAGCAGCCCGATTGCGAGGGGGCAAGGCACTGAAGCTTTCTTT. It specifies CASSPIARGQGTEAFF.

The rearrangement uses TRBV10-1 and TRBJ2-4, with a weak D call TRBD2 (6 bases). The CDR3 has 17 amino acids. Germline values: CDR1 WNHNN, CDR2 SYGVQD (reference sequence). V was shortened by 8 bases and J by 2 bases, with 22 bases between the two germline ends. This CDR3 is CASYSPSGVETKNIQYF. The CDR3 DNA is TGCGCCAGCTATTCTCCGTCGGGAGTGGAAACCAAAAACATTCAGTACTTC.

This clonotype has only a few counts. This chain uses TRBV5-5 with TRBJ1-1; D remains unclear. The V gene lost 3 bases and the J gene lost 4 bases, with 7 bases spanning the gap. Per germline, CDR1 SGHKS and CDR2 YYEKEE (reference sequence). The CDR3 is made up of 12 amino acids. The DNA of the CDR3 is TGTGCCAGCAGCTGGGTCGGCACTGAAGCTTTCTTT. Translated: CASSWVGTEAFF. Full variable domain (remainder filled in from reference TRBV5-5 and TRBJ1-1): DAGVTQSPTHLIKTRGQQVTLRCSPISGHKSVSWYQQVLGQGPQFIFQYYEKEERGRGNFPDRFSARQFPNYSSELNVNALLLGDSALYLCASSWVGTEAFFGQGTRLTVV.

The chain links TRBV12-3 or TRBV12-4 to TRBJ1-6; D is perhaps TRBD1 (5 bases). The CDR3 has 18 residues. Trimming pared 2 bases from V and 9 bases from J, leaving 23 bases between. CDR3 in amino acids: CASSLLSGGRGSRSPLHF. The CDR3 nucleotides read TGTGCCAGCAGTTTACTTAGCGGGGGAAGGGGATCGCGTTCACCCCTCCACTTT.

This clonotype showed up just a few times. The chain employs TRBV12-3 or TRBV12-4 and TRBJ1-5, with D tentatively TRBD1 (5 bases). The CDR3 has 11 amino acids. V lost 4 bases and J 11 bases, leaving 9 bases between the germline ends. The DNA for the CDR3 is TGTGCCAGCAGTTCGGGGGGGTCCCAGCATTTT. Protein product: CASSSGGSQHF.